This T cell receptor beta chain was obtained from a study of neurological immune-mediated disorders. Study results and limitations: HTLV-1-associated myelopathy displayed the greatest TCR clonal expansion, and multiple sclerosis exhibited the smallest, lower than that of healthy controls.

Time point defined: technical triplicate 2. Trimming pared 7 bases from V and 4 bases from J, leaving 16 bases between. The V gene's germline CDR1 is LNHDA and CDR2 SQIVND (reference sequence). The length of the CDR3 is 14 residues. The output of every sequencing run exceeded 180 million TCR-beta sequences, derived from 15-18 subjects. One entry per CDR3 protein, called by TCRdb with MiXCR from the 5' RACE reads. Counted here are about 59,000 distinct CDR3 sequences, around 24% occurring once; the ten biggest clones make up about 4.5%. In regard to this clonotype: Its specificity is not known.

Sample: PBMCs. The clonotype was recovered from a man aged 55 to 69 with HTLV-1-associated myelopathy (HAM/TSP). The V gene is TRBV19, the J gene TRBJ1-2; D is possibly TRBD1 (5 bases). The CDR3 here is CASTPPGGVYGYTF. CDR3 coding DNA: TGTGCCAGTACCCCGCCGGGGGGGGTCTATGGCTACACCTTC.